A single sample gave rise to the 24 T cell receptor beta chains below, sequenced in a study of T cell responses to AZD1222 COVID-19 vaccine. Libraries were prepared by immunoSEQ multiplex PCR; TCRdb keeps only in-frame clonotypes and omits some of them. The table includes over 65,000 clones, approximately 87% detected once. The sample was peripheral blood, taken on day 0 of AZD1222 vaccination. These TCRs come from an adult in good health.

The V and J genes are TRBV6-2 or TRBV6-3 and TRBJ2-7; 8 bases are shared with TRBD1. The CDR3 has 19 amino acids. The trim removed 4 bases at V and 1 base at J, leaving 18 bases unmatched. The germline gives CDR1 MNHEY, CDR2 SVGEGT. CDR3 coding DNA: TGTGCCAGCAGTTCTCGACCGGACAGGGTGGGTTCCATTTCCTACGAGCAGTACTTC. This translates into CASSSRPDRVGSISYEQYF.

This clone was detected a few times. The chain couples TRBV10-1 to TRBJ2-7; the D gene is possibly TRBD2 (5 bases). Trimming removed 3 bases from V and 7 bases from J, with 13 bases in between. The CDR3 has 13 amino acids. Looked up from germline, CDR1 is WNHNN and CDR2 is SYGVQD (reference sequence). CDR3 sequence (DNA): TGCGCCAGCAGTGATTGGCGGACTCATGAGCAGTACTTC. Translated, it gives CASSDWRTHEQYF.

The chain couples TRBV5-1 to TRBJ2-7, with a tentative D call TRBD2 (7 bases). V lost 2 bases, J lost 1 base, and 10 bases lay in between. CDR3 size: 14 residues. Germline V gene data show CDR1 as SGHRS and CDR2 as YFSETQ. CDR3 sequence reads: CASSLGGGSYEQYF. The CDR3 DNA follows: TGCGCCAGCAGCTTAGGGGGAGGGTCCTACGAGCAGTACTTC. Looking up the rest from reference TRBV5-1 and TRBJ2-7 gives the full variable domain: KAGVTQTPRYLIKTRGQQVTLSCSPISGHRSVSWYQQTPGQGLQFLFEYFSETQRNKGNFPGRFSGRQFSNSRSEMNVSTLELGDSALYLCASSLGGGSYEQYFGPGTRLTVT.

The CDR3 sequence: CASSPRRGGYGYTF. The CDR3 bases are TGTGCCAGCTCACCCCGGAGGGGAGGCTATGGCTACACCTTC. This chain joins TRBV18 and TRBJ1-2; possibly TRBD1 for D (5 bases). CDR3 length: 14 amino acids. Looked up from germline, CDR1 is KGHSH and CDR2 is LQKENI. V was shortened by 3 bases and J by 4 bases, with 12 bases between the two germline ends.

This chain links TRBV27 with TRBJ2-7, with TRBD2 as a possible D gene (5 bases). CDR1 and CDR2 (germline): MNHEY, SMNVEV (reference sequence). The V and J ends lost 3 bases and 4 bases respectively, with 16 bases between them. The CDR3 is made up of 15 amino acids. The CDR3 DNA reads TGTGCCAGCAGTTTTTTGAGGGATCCTCCGTACGAGCAGTACTTC. It codes for CASSFLRDPPYEQYF.

The chain couples TRBV5-1 to TRBJ2-2; 7 nucleotides match TRBD1. The CDR3 extends over 14 amino acids. Germline assignment: CDR1 SGHRS and CDR2 YFSETQ. The V and J ends lost 6 bases and 8 bases, in that order; junction bases with no gene match: 10. CDR3 sequence (DNA): TGCGCCAGCACCCCTAGACAGGGCGGAGGGGAGCTGTTTTTT. This gives the protein CASTPRQGGGELFF.

The chain employs TRBV19 and TRBJ1-2; D is unresolved. The CDR3 length is 14 residues. Germline lookup yields CDR1 LNHDA and CDR2 SQIVND (reference sequence). V lost 0 bases, J lost 4 bases, and 9 bases lay in between. The CDR3 reads CASSIDSGPYGYTF. The CDR3 nucleotides are TGTGCCAGTAGTATAGATTCCGGGCCCTATGGCTACACCTTC.

This clone was observed a handful of times. The rearrangement links TRBV7-9 to TRBJ2-2, with unresolved D. Trimming removed 5 bases at V and 3 bases at J, with 13 bases between. From germline, CDR1 is SEHNR and CDR2 FQNEAQ (reference sequence). CDR3 length: 15 amino acids. CDR3 protein: CASSRTSLDTGELFF. CDR3 DNA sequence: TGTGCCAGCAGCCGGACGTCTCTGGACACCGGGGAGCTGTTTTTT.

This clone was observed once. This chain joins TRBV6-5 and TRBJ1-4, with TRBD1 matching over 11 bases. The germline V gene has CDR1 MNHEY and CDR2 SVGAGI. This CDR3 comprises 14 residues. The V gene end was trimmed by 5 bases and the J gene end by 6 bases; junction bases not matched to a gene: 2. CDR3 region: CASSRDRGYEKLFF. DNA of the CDR3: TGTGCCAGCAGTCGGGACAGGGGGTATGAAAAACTGTTTTTT.

This clone was counted once. The chain uses TRBV7-3 and TRBJ2-7; D is unresolved. The CDR3 contains 13 residues. The V gene's germline CDR1 is SGHTA and CDR2 FQGTGA. Trimming left V 1 base short and J 0 bases short, with 4 bases between. The DNA for the CDR3 is TGTGCCAGCAGCTTAAGCAGCTCCTACGAGCAGTACTTC. Translated, it gives CASSLSSSYEQYF.

The rearrangement joins TRBV24-1 to TRBJ2-3, with D tentatively TRBD1 (5 bases). V was pared by 4 bases and J by 0 bases, with 10 bases between. The CDR3 loop spans 15 amino acids. Germline lookup yields CDR1 KGHDR and CDR2 SFDVKD. The CDR3 DNA follows: TGTGCCACCAGTGACCCCAGGGCCAGCACAGATACGCAGTATTTT. Its protein product is CATSDPRASTDTQYF.

In its sample, this clone was seen once. J is TRBJ2-1 and V is TRBV11-3; the D gene is possibly TRBD1 (5 bases). Trimming shortened V by 1 base and J by 0 bases, and 13 bases separated the two germline ends. This CDR3 is 17 amino acids long. Germline V lookup: CDR1 SGHNT, CDR2 YENEEA. CDR3 in amino acids: CASSLGISQGSYNEQFF. The CDR3 DNA is TGTGCCAGCAGCTTAGGTATTAGTCAGGGCTCCTACAATGAGCAGTTCTTC.

The gene calls are TRBV21-1 and TRBJ1-1. TRBV21-1 constitutes a pseudogene. The CDR3 has 17 amino acids. CDR3 nucleotide sequence: TGTGCCAGCAGCCTCCCCAAGGGGCGGGGCGGGGGCACTGAAGCTTTCTTT. Protein sequence: CASSLPKGRGGGTEAFF.

The V and J genes are TRBV19 and TRBJ2-5; 8 nucleotides line up with TRBD1. The CDR3 has 13 residues. Per germline, CDR1 LNHDA and CDR2 SQIVND (reference sequence). Unmatched junction bases numbered 5, after V lost 6 bases and J lost 5 bases. CDR3 amino acids: CASRETGVETQYF. CDR3 nucleotide sequence: TGTGCCAGTAGGGAGACAGGGGTGGAGACCCAGTACTTC.

This rearrangement joins TRBV18 to TRBJ1-5, with D maybe TRBD1 (5 bases). This CDR3 contains 14 residues. Germline V gives CDR1 KGHSH, CDR2 LQKENI. Trimming took 2 bases from V and 5 from J, leaving 10 bases between them. The CDR3 DNA reads as TGTGCCAGCTCACCAGGGGCCCGGGATCAGCCCCAGCATTTT. Translated, it gives CASSPGARDQPQHF.

The V gene is TRBV19, the J gene TRBJ1-1; D ambiguous. CDR3 length: 12 residues. CDR1 and CDR2 (germline): LNHDA, SQIVND (reference sequence). V was pared by 2 bases and J by 5 bases, with 6 bases between. CDR3 coding DNA: TGTGCCAGTAGTATAACCGGGACTGAAGCTTTCTTT. Its translation: CASSITGTEAFF.

This chain joins TRBV6-5 and TRBJ1-1, with TRBD1 matching over 7 bases. The CDR3 runs to 16 residues. Germline-derived CDR1 and CDR2 are MNHEY and SVGAGI. V lost 3 bases, J lost 1 base, and 8 bases stayed unmatched. CDR3 nucleotides: TGTGCCAGCAGTTATGGCGCGGACAGGTCGAACACTGAAGCTTTCTTT. It translates to CASSYGADRSNTEAFF.

The chain uses TRBV6-1 and TRBJ1-4; D is possibly TRBD1 (5 bases). The CDR3 runs to 14 residues. Germline lookup yields CDR1 MNHNS and CDR2 SASEGT. Trimming pared 7 bases from V and 8 bases from J, leaving 17 bases between. The CDR3 DNA reads TGTGCCAGCAACGACGGGGGGGTTTGGGAAAAACTGTTTTTT. Its protein product is CASNDGGVWEKLFF.

This clone has just a few counts. The CDR3 loop reads CASTERAGNYGYTF. Here the CDR3 DNA reads TGTGCCAGCACCGAACGGGCGGGTAACTATGGCTACACCTTC. The V call is TRBV6-5, the J call TRBJ1-2; no clear D gene. V lost 7 bases and J 1 base, leaving 13 bases between the germline ends. The CDR3 has 14 amino acids. The germline CDR1 and CDR2 sequences are MNHEY and SVGAGI.

This rearrangement joins TRBV5-5 to TRBJ2-3; perhaps TRBD1 as D (6 bases). Trimming took 0 bases from V and 6 from J, leaving 11 bases between them. There are 14 residues in the CDR3. Looked up from germline, CDR1 is SGHKS and CDR2 is YYEKEE (reference sequence). Here the CDR3 reads CASSLGQAHDTQYF. The DNA for the CDR3 is TGTGCCAGCAGCTTGGGACAGGCCCATGATACGCAGTATTTT.

This chain connects TRBV7-2 to TRBJ2-7; TRBD1 is a possible D gene (5 bases). The germline V gene encodes CDR1 SGHTA and CDR2 FQGNSA. Trimming stripped 1 base from V and 3 bases from J, with 22 bases between. This CDR3 is 18 amino acids long. The CDR3 reads CASSLVGLGQGVRYEQYF. The CDR3 nucleotides are TGTGCCAGCAGCTTAGTAGGTTTGGGCCAAGGGGTTCGCTACGAGCAGTACTTC.

CDR3 coding DNA: TGTGCCAGCAGCTTGGACAGGACGTCCTCCTACGAGCAGTACTTC. It yields the protein CASSLDRTSSYEQYF. V and J are TRBV7-9 and TRBJ2-7, with 7 bases aligning to TRBD1. Germline loops: CDR1 SEHNR, CDR2 FQNEAQ (reference sequence). The junction had 5 bases not matched to a gene; V was cut back by 3 bases and J by 0 bases. The CDR3 length is 15 residues.

The chain has TRBV27 and TRBJ2-5; D call uncertain. Germline values: CDR1 MNHEY, CDR2 SMNVEV (reference sequence). The V gene lost 4 bases and the J gene lost 2 bases, with 11 bases spanning the gap. This CDR3 has 14 residues. The chain's CDR3 is CASSYTVGQETQYF. The CDR3 DNA is TGTGCCAGCAGTTACACGGTCGGTCAAGAGACCCAGTACTTC.

The V call is TRBV4-1, the J call TRBJ2-3, with a weak D call TRBD1 (6 bases). There are 15 residues in the CDR3. The V gene's germline CDR1 is MGHRA and CDR2 YSYEKL. V lost 3 bases to trimming and J lost 6 bases, with 16 bases between them. CDR3 residues: CASSQRQVPEDTQYF. Here the CDR3 DNA reads TGCGCCAGCAGCCAGCGACAGGTTCCCGAGGATACGCAGTATTTT.